These 25 T cell receptor beta chains were all obtained from the same sample, sequenced in a study of OX40 agonist ivuxolimab in advanced cancers. Produced via immunoSEQ multiplex PCR; TCRdb's table is partial and in-frame only. The sample consists of 45,000 or so clones, roughly 93% of them appearing once. Sample: CD4+ or CD8+ T cells sorted from blood, taken in a trial of the OX40 agonist ivuxolimab. These receptors all stem from an adult with an advanced solid tumor such as melanoma, head and neck, liver or kidney cancer.

The chain joins TRBV28 to TRBJ2-7, with TRBD2 identical over 8 bases. J lost 12 bases, V lost 4 bases, and 11 bases had no gene match. This CDR3 region has 13 residues. Looked up from germline, CDR1 is MDHEN and CDR2 is SYDVKM. The CDR3 loop reads CASSSLHLAGTYF. In DNA, the CDR3 is TGTGCCAGCAGTTCCCTCCATTTAGCGGGAACGTACTTC.

The chain joins TRBV11-2 to TRBJ1-1; D call uncertain. The CDR3 is 13 amino acids. V was pared by 1 base and J by 1 base, with 4 bases between. Germline V CDR1 and CDR2: SGHAT, FQNNGV. Written as DNA, the CDR3 is TGTGCCAGCAGCTTAGGGAAGAACACTGAAGCTTTCTTT. Protein: CASSLGKNTEAFF.

The chain carries TRBV28 and TRBJ2-1; TRBD2 might be the D (5 bases). The CDR3 has 13 residues. Germline CDR1 and CDR2: MDHEN and SYDVKM. The V end was cut by 8 bases, the J end by 0 bases, with 8 bases between. The CDR3 nucleotides are TGTGCCAGCGAGGGTGCCTCCTACAATGAGCAGTTCTTC. Its protein product is CASEGASYNEQFF.

The gene calls are TRBV28 and TRBJ2-7; D might be TRBD1 (6 bases). The length of the CDR3 is 14 residues. The ends were cut back, 8 bases at V and 0 bases at J, with 14 bases in the middle. Germline values: CDR1 MDHEN, CDR2 SYDVKM. The CDR3 sequence: CASQAQGPSYEQYF. The DNA of the CDR3 is TGTGCCAGCCAAGCACAGGGTCCCTCCTACGAGCAGTACTTC.

This rearrangement joins TRBV5-4 to TRBJ2-7; 7 positions agree with TRBD1. This CDR3 is 15 amino acids long. From germline, CDR1 is SGHNT and CDR2 YYREEE (reference sequence). V shed 2 bases, J shed 5 bases, and the junction held 10 bases outside the gene matches. The DNA of the CDR3 is TGTGCCAGCAGCTTTACCCCCAGGGGGAAGCACGAGCAGTACTTC. Its translation: CASSFTPRGKHEQYF.

This clone occurred once. The chain has TRBV10-2 and TRBJ2-2, with no clear D. Deletions cut 6 bases from V and 0 bases from J, with 5 bases between. The CDR3 consists of 13 residues. Germline lookup yields CDR1 WSHSY and CDR2 SAAADI. CDR3 nucleotides: TGCGCCAGCAGCGTTACGAACACCGGGGAGCTGTTTTTT. Translated, it gives CASSVTNTGELFF.

The chain combines TRBV30 with TRBJ2-1, with 10 bases that match TRBD1. After removal of 0 bases from V and 3 bases from J, the junction contained 2 bases not matched to a gene. This CDR3 region has 15 residues. The V gene's germline CDR1 is GTSNPN and CDR2 SVGIG (reference sequence). The CDR3 spells CAWSVRTGGYNEQFF. In DNA, the CDR3 is TGTGCCTGGAGTGTCAGGACAGGGGGCTACAATGAGCAGTTCTTC.

This sequence joins TRBV11-2 and TRBJ2-3; 12 bases are shared with TRBD2. The CDR3 totals 19 residues. Germline loops: CDR1 SGHAT, CDR2 FQNNGV. J gave up 0 bases and V 2 bases, and 9 bases lay outside the gene matches. CDR3 DNA sequence: TGTGCCAGCAGCTTATACCCGACTAGCGGGGGAGAGAGCACAGATACGCAGTATTTT. Translated: CASSLYPTSGGESTDTQYF.

The chain employs TRBV6-5 and TRBJ2-7, with TRBD1 matching over 11 bases. With V trimmed by 6 bases and J by 6 bases, 4 bases remained unmatched. The CDR3 consists of 13 residues. From germline, CDR1 is MNHEY and CDR2 SVGAGI. The CDR3 reads CASSRDRGFEQYF. In nucleotides, the CDR3 is TGTGCCAGCAGCCGGGACAGGGGGTTCGAGCAGTACTTC.

The V gene is TRBV28, the J gene TRBJ2-2; the match to TRBD2 covers 8 bases. CDR1 and CDR2 (germline): MDHEN, SYDVKM. Trimming took 3 bases from V and 0 from J; bases not matched to a gene: 9. The CDR3 runs 18 residues. The DNA for the CDR3 is TGTGCCAGCAGTTTGGGTAGCGGGGCGATCTCGAACACCGGGGAGCTGTTTTTT. Amino acid sequence: CASSLGSGAISNTGELFF.

Of note for this clone: Mismatch with germline at one junction end may stem from a read error. The genes are TRBV7-9 and TRBJ2-7; no reliable D call. Germline V gene sequence: CDR1 SEHNR, CDR2 FQNEAQ (reference sequence). The CDR3 is made up of 16 amino acids. Written as DNA, the CDR3 is TGTGCCAGCAGCTTAGAGATACGCTTTGCCTCCGACGAGCAGTACTTC. It is translated as CASSLEIRFASDEQYF.

CDR3 bases: TGTGCCAGCAGCTTACCCCTGATTGGAGGCCTCACCTACGAGCAGTACTTC. It yields the protein CASSLPLIGGLTYEQYF. V gene TRBV7-8 combines with J gene TRBJ2-7; D possibly corresponds to TRBD2 (5 bases). This CDR3 region has 17 residues. Germline V gives CDR1 SGHVS, CDR2 FQNEAQ. Trimming removed 2 bases from V and 2 bases from J, with 19 bases in between.

The chain joins TRBV19 to TRBJ2-1; 9 nucleotides line up with TRBD1. Per germline, CDR1 LNHDA and CDR2 SQIVND (reference sequence). Unmatched junction bases numbered 5, after V lost 2 bases and J lost 6 bases. This CDR3 is built from 15 residues. The CDR3 is CASSIQTGGPNEQFF. CDR3 bases: TGTGCCAGTAGTATACAGACAGGGGGTCCCAATGAGCAGTTCTTC.

V and J are TRBV7-6 and TRBJ2-3; TRBD2 might be the D (5 bases). Trimming shortened V by 5 bases and J by 3 bases, and 12 bases separated the two germline ends. Germline V CDR1 and CDR2: SGHVS, FNYEAQ. CDR3 length equals 14 residues. The CDR3 sequence is CASSPSSGTDTQYF. In nucleotides, the CDR3 is TGTGCCAGCAGCCCCAGCAGCGGAACAGATACGCAGTATTTT.

V gene TRBV29-1 combines with J gene TRBJ2-2, with unresolved D. The germline V gene encodes CDR1 SQVTM and CDR2 ANQGSEA. This CDR3 has 11 residues. Trimming pared 3 bases from V and 3 bases from J, leaving 2 bases between. The CDR3 DNA reads as TGCAGCGTTGACGACACCGGGGAGCTGTTTTTT. Translating gives CSVDDTGELFF.

V and J are TRBV23-1 and TRBJ2-1, with a possible D match to TRBD2 (7 bases). TRBV23-1 has ORF status, its function being uncertain. This CDR3 comprises 11 residues. V was pared by 10 bases and J by 10 bases, with 14 bases between. The chain's CDR3 is CATGGLGEQFF. The CDR3 nucleotides read TGCGCCACCGGGGGGCTCGGCGAGCAGTTCTTC.

The rearrangement joins TRBV19 to TRBJ2-1; D may be TRBD1 (6 bases). CDR1 and CDR2 from the germline V gene are LNHDA and SQIVND (reference sequence). Trimming cost V 4 bases and J 13 bases, with 17 bases left between them. The CDR3 is 13 amino acids. CDR3 sequence: CASSTSHRAEQFF. The CDR3 coding sequence is TGTGCCAGTAGTACGTCACACAGGGCTGAACAGTTCTTC.

The chain uses TRBV7-3 and TRBJ2-7; tentatively, D is TRBD1 (5 bases). The CDR3 contains 13 residues. The V end was cut by 4 bases, the J end by 6 bases, with 13 bases between. The germline gives CDR1 SGHTA, CDR2 FQGTGA. Here the CDR3 reads CASSSGPQGEQYF. CDR3 in DNA: TGTGCCAGCAGCTCCGGACCCCAGGGCGAGCAGTACTTC.

V gene TRBV19 combines with J gene TRBJ1-5; D is perhaps TRBD1 (5 bases). V shed 9 bases and J shed 6 bases, with 15 bases lying between them. Germline CDR1 LNHDA, CDR2 SQIVND (reference sequence). The CDR3 has 13 amino acids. CDR3 coding DNA: TGTGCCAGCGCCCCAGGGATAAGTCAGCCCCAGCATTTT. Protein product: CASAPGISQPQHF.

The rearrangement joins TRBV7-6 to TRBJ2-7; 8 bases fit TRBD1. Germline trimming cut 1 base from V and 0 bases from J; bases unmatched to any gene: 2. Germline V gives CDR1 SGHVS, CDR2 FNYEAQ. The CDR3 is 15 amino acids. This CDR3 is CASSLGQGNSYEQYF. CDR3 nucleotides: TGTGCCAGCAGCTTAGGACAGGGGAACTCCTACGAGCAGTACTTC.

CDR3 protein: CAIPTSGDINEQFF. In nucleotides, the CDR3 is TGTGCCATCCCGACTAGCGGGGATATAAATGAGCAGTTCTTC. The rearrangement joins TRBV7-9 to TRBJ2-1; 11 positions agree with TRBD2. The CDR3 runs 14 residues. Trimming at V came to 10 bases and at J to 7 bases, leaving 9 bases not matched to a gene. In germline, CDR1 is SEHNR, CDR2 FQNEAQ (reference sequence). Full variable domain (outside the CDR3, taken from reference TRBV7-9 and TRBJ2-1): DTGVSQNPRHKITKRGQNVTFRCDPISEHNRLYWYRQTLGQGPEFLTYFQNEAQLEKSRLLSDRFSAERPKGSFSTLEIQRTEQGDSAMYLCAIPTSGDINEQFFGPGTRLTVL.

Only a few counts were recorded for this clone. Other DNA sequences in this sample translate to the same CDR3. This rearrangement joins TRBV28 to TRBJ1-5; unclear D gene. The germline CDR1 and CDR2 sequences are MDHEN and SYDVKM. V lost 2 bases and J lost 7, with 3 bases in between. The CDR3 consists of 11 residues. The CDR3 nucleotides are TGTGCCAGCAGTTTAGGACAGCCCCAGCATTTT. Residues: CASSLGQPQHF.

This clone was observed a few times. The CDR3 region has the DNA TGTGCCAGCAGCCAAGAAAACAGGGGCTTTTCTTACGAGCAGTACTTC. It yields the protein CASSQENRGFSYEQYF. The gene calls are TRBV4-2 and TRBJ2-7, with 7 bases matching TRBD1. The CDR3 is 16 amino acids. Trimming at V came to 0 bases and at J to 4 bases, leaving 9 bases not matched to a gene. CDR1 is LGHNA and CDR2 is YNFKEQ in the germline V gene.

The V call is TRBV28, the J call TRBJ1-5; D call uncertain. The CDR3 sequence is 14 residues long. CDR1 is MDHEN and CDR2 is SYDVKM in the germline V gene. Trimming removed 3 bases from V and 6 bases from J, with 12 bases in between. As DNA, the CDR3 is TGTGCCAGCAGTTTTGGAGGATGGTTTCAGCCCCAGCATTTT. Protein sequence: CASSFGGWFQPQHF. The whole variable domain, filled in from reference TRBV28 and TRBJ1-5, reads DVKVTQSSRYLVKRTGEKVFLECVQDMDHENMFWYRQDPGLGLRLIYFSYDVKMKEKGDIPEGYSVSREKKERFSLILESASTNQTSMYLCASSFGGWFQPQHFGDGTRLSIL.

This chain uses TRBV5-1 with TRBJ2-1; TRBD2 matches 7 bases. Losses at the gene ends were 0 bases for V and 3 bases for J; bases not matched to a gene: 6. CDR3 length: 16 amino acids. Per the germline V gene, CDR1 is SGHRS and CDR2 is YFSETQ. The CDR3 region has the DNA TGCGCCAGCAGCTTGGCGTTTAGCGGGCTCTACAATGAGCAGTTCTTC. Translation: CASSLAFSGLYNEQFF.